This is a list of T cell receptor beta chains from one sample in a study of vaccination effects on CD4 cells after COVID-19. No antigen has been identified for these receptors. Profiling relied on immunoSEQ multiplex PCR, and the TCRdb table lists in-frame clones only, not all of them. There are tens of thousands of clones in the sample; around 75% occur only once, and around 38% lies in the top ten. Here the sequenced sample was CD4+ T cells from PBMCs cultured with a peptide pool, taken before COVID-19 vaccination. The receptors originated from a human donor who had a prior SARS-CoV-2 infection. Each CDR3 is given with its conserved first and last residue. Each record gives: CDR3 DNA, CDR3 protein, J gene, V gene, D gene, clone size. The D gene is left open where the match is weak. Clone sizes are given selectively: once, few, many, or a class where the clone is expanded.

TGTGCCAGCGGCGACGGACAGGCTCCCTACAATGAGCAGTTCTTC CASGDGQAPYNEQFF TRBJ2-1 TRBV11-3 TRBD1 -
TGTGCCAGCAGTCAATGGGACACCTACTCCTACAATGAGCAGTTCTTC CASSQWDTYSYNEQFF TRBJ2-1 TRBV4-2 - few
TGTGCCAGCAGCACGGACAGGGGGACGTATAGCAATCAGCCCCAGCATTTT CASSTDRGTYSNQPQHF TRBJ1-5 TRBV7-9 TRBD1 once
TGTGCTAGTGGGACCTCCGTGGGATCAACTAATGAAAAACTGTTTTTT CASGTSVGSTNEKLFF TRBJ1-4 TRBV12-5 - -
TGTGCCAGCAGCCAGGATGGAGGGCGAGGCAATGAGCAGTTCTTC CASSQDGGRGNEQFF TRBJ2-1 TRBV11-3 - -
TGTGCCAGCAGCGACAGGGGTAATGAGCAGTTCTTC CASSDRGNEQFF TRBJ2-1 TRBV7-3 TRBD1 few
TGTGCCAGCAGTCCCCGGACAGGGAACTCCTACGAGCAGTACTTC CASSPRTGNSYEQYF TRBJ2-7 TRBV6-2/TRBV6-3 TRBD1 few
TGTGCCAGCAGTTACGAGATCGGCACGGAAGGCTACACCTTC CASSYEIGTEGYTF TRBJ1-2 TRBV6-5 - -
TGTGCCAGCAGCTTGGCTGCAGGGGGGGGGACCGGGGAGCTGTTTTTT CASSLAAGGGTGELFF TRBJ2-2 TRBV5-4 - few
TGTGCCAGCAGCTGGGGACAGCACTATGGCTACACCTTC CASSWGQHYGYTF TRBJ1-2 TRBV7-2 TRBD1 -
TGCGCCAGCAGCTGGGGGGACGGTTCCTCTGGAAACACCATATATTTT CASSWGDGSSGNTIYF TRBJ1-3 TRBV5-1 - -
TGTGCCAGCAGTTACACGGGGAACGGCAATCAGCCCCAGCATTTT CASSYTGNGNQPQHF TRBJ1-5 TRBV6-5 - -
TGTGCCAGCAGTTCCCCCCAGACAGGGTTCGCTGAAGCTTTCTTT CASSSPQTGFAEAFF TRBJ1-1 TRBV6-5 TRBD1 -
TGTGCCAGCAGCGTAGGGGCTAGCGGGAGCCCCCATGAGCAGTTCTTC CASSVGASGSPHEQFF TRBJ2-1 TRBV9 TRBD2 -
TGTGCCAGCAGTGAATTGGGCAGGGGGCGGTCAGATACGCAGTATTTT CASSELGRGRSDTQYF TRBJ2-3 TRBV6-1 TRBD1 few
TGTGCCAGCAGGGCTGGACAGCTGGCTTACGAGCAGTACTTC CASRAGQLAYEQYF TRBJ2-7 TRBV2 - few
TGTGCCAGCAGCCGACAGGGGGCGAATCAGCCCCAGCATTTT CASSRQGANQPQHF TRBJ1-5 TRBV7-9 TRBD1 -
TGTGCCAGCAGCCCAGGGCGCCCGGGGAACACTGAAGCTTTCTTT CASSPGRPGNTEAFF TRBJ1-1 TRBV5-4 - -
TGTGCCAGCAGTGAAGCGCTTAAGGCAGGGAACTATGGCTACACCTTC CASSEALKAGNYGYTF TRBJ1-2 TRBV2 - few
TGTGCCAGCACCCAAGGGCCCCAGACTTATTCTGGAAACACCATATATTTT CASTQGPQTYSGNTIYF TRBJ1-3 TRBV2 - -
TGTGCCAGCAACACAGGGGGGAGACCCTACGAGCAGTACTTC CASNTGGRPYEQYF TRBJ2-7 TRBV6-5 TRBD1 -
TGTGCCAGCAGCCTGACTAGGAGAGAGCAGTACTTC CASSLTRREQYF TRBJ2-7 TRBV7-2 - -
TGTGCCAGCAGTTACTCGGGACTAGCGCGAGCGGGGCTAACAAATGAGCAGTTCTTC CASSYSGLARAGLTNEQFF TRBJ2-1 TRBV6-2/TRBV6-3 TRBD2 few
TGCAGTGCTTTTACTCGGGATACGCAGTATTTT CSAFTRDTQYF TRBJ2-3 TRBV20-1 - -
TGTGCCTGGAGTCCAACAGGGTGGTCCCGTGGAAACACCATATATTTT CAWSPTGWSRGNTIYF TRBJ1-3 TRBV30 - -
TGTGCCAGCAGTGAACAAATCCGGGCCAGGCAGTATTTT CASSEQIRARQYF TRBJ2-3 TRBV6-1 - -
TGTGCCAGCAGCCAAGAGCGGGGTAGTGGGGGCTACACCTTC CASSQERGSGGYTF TRBJ1-2 TRBV7-2 - -
TGTGCCAGCAGTTTGAGGGTGACCTATAATTCACCCCTCCACTTT CASSLRVTYNSPLHF TRBJ1-6 TRBV6-5 - -
TGTGCCAGCAGCTTCTTAGCGGGAGTTACAGATACGCAGTATTTT CASSFLAGVTDTQYF TRBJ2-3 TRBV7-8 TRBD2 -
TGTGCCAGCAGTGAAGGTGGGAGGGCCCCCGGGGAGCTGTTTTTT CASSEGGRAPGELFF TRBJ2-2 TRBV2 TRBD2 -
TGCAGCGTGCGCGACAGGGTAAACACCGGGGAGCTGTTTTTT CSVRDRVNTGELFF TRBJ2-2 TRBV29-1 TRBD1 -
TGCGCCAGCAGCCAAGACAGGTTTAATTCACCCCTCCACTTT CASSQDRFNSPLHF TRBJ1-6 TRBV4-3 - -
TGCGCCACAGCTCAAGAACGGGAGGGAGAGCAGTTCTTC CATAQEREGEQFF TRBJ2-1 TRBV5-1 TRBD2 -
TGTGCCAGCAGTTACAGCGGGACCGAAAGCACTGAAGCTTTCTTT CASSYSGTESTEAFF TRBJ1-1 TRBV6-2/TRBV6-3 - -
TGTGCCAGCCACAGGGGGCCGCAAGAGACCCAGTACTTC CASHRGPQETQYF TRBJ2-5 TRBV2 TRBD1 -
TGTGCCAGCAGCTTTGCGGGACCGACGCCCTACGAGCAGTACTTC CASSFAGPTPYEQYF TRBJ2-7 TRBV7-8 - -
TGTGCCAGCAGAGGCGCTGGCGGGGGGGCCGTAAATACGCAGTATTTT CASRGAGGGAVNTQYF TRBJ2-3 TRBV28 TRBD2 -
TGTGCTAGCAGCTTCGGGAATAGCGTCACAGATACGCAGTATTTT CASSFGNSVTDTQYF TRBJ2-3 TRBV7-7 - few
TGTGCCAGCAGCCAAACGGTAACCGGGGAGCTGTTTTTT CASSQTVTGELFF TRBJ2-2 TRBV3-1/TRBV3-2 - -
TGTGCCAGCAGCGTGGGAGCTATGAACACTGAAGCTTTCTTT CASSVGAMNTEAFF TRBJ1-1 TRBV9 - -
TGTGCCAGCGGAGGGACGGCCGGAGATACGCAGTATTTT CASGGTAGDTQYF TRBJ2-3 TRBV6-4 - -
TGTGCCAGCAGGGGACCCCTCCAATATGGCTACACCTTC CASRGPLQYGYTF TRBJ1-2 TRBV25-1 - -
TGCGCCACCAAGTCGACAACTGGAAACACCATATATTTT CATKSTTGNTIYF TRBJ1-3 TRBV5-1 - -
TGTGCCAGCAGTGTACGCCATAGCTCCTACAATGAGCAGTTCTTC CASSVRHSSYNEQFF TRBJ2-1 TRBV2 - -
TGTGCCAGCAGCCCCGGCAGGGGCGACTATGGCTACACCTTC CASSPGRGDYGYTF TRBJ1-2 TRBV5-8 - -
TGTGCCAGCAGGAGACAGGGGGCAACTTACGAGCAGTACTTC CASRRQGATYEQYF TRBJ2-7 TRBV6-5 TRBD1 -
TGTGCCAGCAGCTTGACAGGGGCAGGCTACACCTTC CASSLTGAGYTF TRBJ1-2 TRBV7-6 TRBD1 few